This TCR beta chain was retrieved from a study of blood T cell repertoires in COVID-19. Across the whole study: Acute and convalescent COVID-19 specimens originated in the United States, Italy and Spain. In each case, the material was cDNA or gDNA derived from T cells, B-cell-depleted T cells, or PBMCs.

The germline gives CDR1 SEHNR, CDR2 FQNEAQ (reference sequence). The CDR3 length is 16 residues. The V and J ends lost 3 bases and 5 bases, in that order; junction bases with no gene match: 7. Measured with immunoSEQ multiplex PCR; TCRdb has only the in-frame clones, and not every one. The sample holds roughly 180,000 clones, 76% seen once. The material sequenced was peripheral blood. The sequence came from a woman aged 45-65 years with active or convalescent COVID-19. The rearrangement uses TRBV7-9 and TRBJ2-7, with 13 bases aligning to TRBD2. The CDR3 sequence is CASSFPGLAGPNEQYF. CDR3 coding DNA: TGTGCCAGCAGCTTCCCGGGACTAGCGGGGCCAAACGAGCAGTACTTC.